This T cell receptor (beta chain) stems from a study of control samples from healthy donors and cancer patients (dated by TCRdb to the early 2020s). The protocol used for the library was the immunoSEQ multiplex PCR assay. Here the immuneACCESS table is served through TCRdb, limited to in-frame sequences with V and J called. Missing clones are a known gap in these copies; in checked studies unresolved V genes cover under half, and the rest lacks a known reason. The table for this sample lists around 150,000 clones; about 90% of them were counted only once. More than 10% of the sample goes to the ten largest clones. V and J are trimmed by 7 bases and 6 bases, and the gene matches miss 14 bases of the junction. The CDR3 spans 15 residues, from the cysteine through the phenylalanine. The sequence is cut down to CDR3 DNA, 45 bases in frame from base 1. The germline V gene (reference sequence) yields LNHDA for CDR1 and SQIVND for CDR2.

Details on this clone: The antigen this receptor binds is unknown. Per-nucleotide qualities are absent, and no much larger clonotype sits a single base away.

The origin of this receptor is a man aged 25 to 40 in good health. Input material: blood. In this chain, TRBV19 is recombined with TRBJ2-7; TRBD2 agrees with 8 junctional bases. CDR3 region: CASNLGGVEGSEQYF. The DNA reads as follows: TGTGCCAGTAACCTCGGGGGGGTTGAAGGGAGCGAGCAGTACTTC.